This T cell receptor beta chain was recorded in a study of blood T cell repertoires in COVID-19. Whole-study context: Acute-phase and convalescent COVID-19 samples originated in the United States, Italy and Spain. T cells, B-cell-depleted T cells, or PBMCs provided the cDNA or gDNA that served as material.

Per the original methods: Using reference gene primer amplification, nucleated cell counts were estimated. Only in-frame clones appear in the TCRdb table, and some are missing; sequencing was by immunoSEQ multiplex PCR. That table gives V, J and clone size, and the DNA gave D and trimming. In the table there are 200,000 to 250,000 clones, about 91% of which are singletons. Input material: peripheral blood. The sequence came from an elderly man with acute or convalescent COVID-19.

The CDR3 is CASSFRTGSKYF. DNA of the CDR3: TGTGCCAGTAGTTTTCGGACAGGCAGCAAGTACTTC. The gene calls are TRBV19 and TRBJ2-7, with 7 positions matching TRBD1. V gave up 5 bases and J gave up 11 bases; unmatched junction bases: 9. CDR3 size: 12 residues. CDR1 and CDR2 (germline): LNHDA, SQIVND (reference sequence).